These 15 T cell receptor beta chains share one sample of origin, sequenced in a study of cytomegalovirus exposure and HLA in healthy donors. Amplification used 60 Vbeta primers and 13 Jbeta primers. The data were produced by immunoSEQ multiplex PCR, yet TCRdb's version contains in-frame clones alone and is incomplete. Found here are roughly 150,000 clones, 68% of them singletons; the top ten hold about 10%. The sequenced material came from PBMCs. These receptors were taken from a young man in good health and CMV-seropositive.

V gene TRBV6-5 combines with J gene TRBJ2-1; D gene ambiguous. The germline CDR1 and CDR2 sequences are MNHEY and SVGAGI. The CDR3 length is 14 residues. V was cut by 6 bases and J by 0 bases, with 9 bases left in between. CDR3 nucleotide sequence: TGTGCCAGCAGCGGTAGCTCCTCCTACAATGAGCAGTTCTTC. Translated: CASSGSSSYNEQFF.

The chain carries TRBV9 and TRBJ2-3; the match to TRBD1 covers 7 bases. Germline V gene data show CDR1 as SGDLS and CDR2 as YYNGEE. This CDR3 has 17 residues. J was trimmed by 2 bases and V by 1 base; bases with no gene match: 10. DNA of the CDR3: TGTGCCAGCAGCGTACAAGCCAGACAGGGATCCACAGATACGCAGTATTTT. Translated: CASSVQARQGSTDTQYF.

V gene TRBV10-3 combines with J gene TRBJ2-5; a weak D match, TRBD1 (6 bases). Germline V gives CDR1 ENHRY, CDR2 SYGVKD. This CDR3 comprises 15 residues. V was cut by 0 bases and J by 3 bases, with 11 bases left in between. CDR3 nucleotide sequence: TGTGCCATCAGTGAGTCGTTACAGGGTGAAGAGACCCAGTACTTC. Its translation is CAISESLQGEETQYF.

The chain joins TRBV5-1 to TRBJ2-5; possibly TRBD1 for D (6 bases). The J call is in doubt because the DNA end fits TRBJ2-7 better. This CDR3 contains 15 residues. Germline lookup yields CDR1 SGHRS and CDR2 YFSETQ. Here the CDR3 DNA reads TGCGCCAGCAGAAGCTTTGGGGGCGGCTCCTACGAGCAGTACTTC. This encodes CASRSFGGGSYEQYF.

The V call is TRBV30, the J call TRBJ1-2; 7 positions agree with TRBD1. The germline V gene has CDR1 GTSNPN and CDR2 SVGIG (reference sequence). The length of the CDR3 is 12 residues. Germline trimming cut 3 bases from V and 6 bases from J; bases unmatched to any gene: 4. The CDR3, as DNA: TGTGCCTGGAGCCTTACAGGGGATGGCTACACCTTC. Encoded protein: CAWSLTGDGYTF.

This clone was seen just once. V is TRBV18 and J is TRBJ1-6, with 7 nucleotides matching TRBD1. This CDR3 is built from 17 residues. From germline, CDR1 is KGHSH and CDR2 LQKENI. The J segment lost 6 bases and the V segment lost 3 bases, leaving 11 bases of the junction unmatched. CDR3 DNA: TGTGCCAGCTCACCGAGGACACCGTCAGGGGGTAATTCACCCCTCCACTTT. Translation gives CASSPRTPSGGNSPLHF.

The chain carries TRBV5-1 and TRBJ2-7, with D possibly TRBD2 on 5 matching bases. The length of the CDR3 is 15 residues. V was shortened by 7 bases and J by 0 bases, with 17 bases between the two germline ends. Germline assignment: CDR1 SGHRS and CDR2 YFSETQ. CDR3 DNA sequence: TGCGCCAGCGCGAGAAGGACTGACGACTCCTACGAGCAGTACTTC. Translating it yields CASARRTDDSYEQYF.

A single count supports this clone. The chain joins TRBV19 to TRBJ2-5; D is ambiguous. Germline lookup yields CDR1 LNHDA and CDR2 SQIVND (reference sequence). Trimming removed 4 bases at V and 0 bases at J, with 6 bases between. The CDR3 loop spans 13 amino acids. The CDR3, as DNA: TGTGCCAGTAGTAGCCAGTACCAAGAGACCCAGTACTTC. This gives the protein CASSSQYQETQYF.

This chain connects TRBV7-2 to TRBJ2-1; TRBD1 matches 7 bases. The germline V gene encodes CDR1 SGHTA and CDR2 FQGNSA. This CDR3 spans 15 amino acids. J was trimmed by 5 bases and V by 2 bases; bases with no gene match: 6. Here the CDR3 DNA reads TGTGCCAGCAGCTTATGGGGACAGCCCCACAATGAGCAGTTCTTC. Translation: CASSLWGQPHNEQFF.

This chain connects TRBV6-6 to TRBJ1-4, with a possible D match to TRBD1 (5 bases). Germline V gene data show CDR1 as MNHNY and CDR2 as SVGAGI (reference sequence). V shed 4 bases and J shed 6 bases, with 15 bases lying between them. The CDR3 is 15 amino acids. The CDR3 is CASSFKGQGDEKLFF. The CDR3 DNA follows: TGTGCCAGCAGTTTTAAGGGGCAGGGCGATGAAAAACTGTTTTTT.

The V and J genes are TRBV9 and TRBJ2-5, with D possibly matching TRBD2 (6 bases). The tail of the sequence fits TRBJ2-7 better, so the J call may be wrong. This CDR3 is built from 15 residues. The V gene's germline CDR1 is SGDLS and CDR2 YYNGEE. The CDR3 reads CASSDGSGKPYEQYF. The CDR3 DNA reads as TGTGCCAGCAGCGACGGGAGTGGAAAACCCTACGAGCAGTACTTC.

The chain is built from TRBV10-3 and TRBJ2-7; D unresolved. Germline CDR1 is ENHRY and CDR2 is SYGVKD. The CDR3 sequence is 12 residues long. Trimming took off 3 bases at V and 6 bases at J, with 9 bases between the two ends. The CDR3, as DNA: TGTGCCATCAGTGACCAGGCCCCCGAGCAGTACTTC. This encodes CAISDQAPEQYF.

The table lists this clone with a few counts. The CDR3 DNA follows: TGTGCCAGCAGCCTACAGGGACGGACGGAGACCCAGTACTTC. Its translation is CASSLQGRTETQYF. The chain carries TRBV7-9 and TRBJ2-5, with D possibly TRBD1 on 6 matching bases. V gave up 5 bases and J gave up 5 bases, with 15 bases separating them. Germline V gene lookup returns CDR1 SEHNR and CDR2 FQNEAQ (reference sequence). The CDR3 loop spans 14 amino acids.

The genes are TRBV19 and TRBJ2-7, with D perhaps TRBD2 (5 bases). The CDR3 is made up of 14 amino acids. V was trimmed by 3 bases and J by 0 bases, leaving 9 bases between them. The V gene's germline CDR1 is LNHDA and CDR2 SQIVND (reference sequence). The CDR3 region is CASSMRVGSYEQYF. CDR3 DNA sequence: TGTGCCAGTAGTATGCGGGTAGGCTCCTACGAGCAGTACTTC.

This clone came up a few times. This chain connects TRBV19 to TRBJ2-5, with TRBD1 matching 7 bases. The germline gives CDR1 LNHDA, CDR2 SQIVND (reference sequence). CDR3 size: 13 residues. The V and J ends lost 5 bases and 4 bases, in that order; junction bases with no gene match: 4. The CDR3 DNA is TGTGCCAGTAGTGGGACAGACGGAGAGACCCAGTACTTC. It yields the protein CASSGTDGETQYF.